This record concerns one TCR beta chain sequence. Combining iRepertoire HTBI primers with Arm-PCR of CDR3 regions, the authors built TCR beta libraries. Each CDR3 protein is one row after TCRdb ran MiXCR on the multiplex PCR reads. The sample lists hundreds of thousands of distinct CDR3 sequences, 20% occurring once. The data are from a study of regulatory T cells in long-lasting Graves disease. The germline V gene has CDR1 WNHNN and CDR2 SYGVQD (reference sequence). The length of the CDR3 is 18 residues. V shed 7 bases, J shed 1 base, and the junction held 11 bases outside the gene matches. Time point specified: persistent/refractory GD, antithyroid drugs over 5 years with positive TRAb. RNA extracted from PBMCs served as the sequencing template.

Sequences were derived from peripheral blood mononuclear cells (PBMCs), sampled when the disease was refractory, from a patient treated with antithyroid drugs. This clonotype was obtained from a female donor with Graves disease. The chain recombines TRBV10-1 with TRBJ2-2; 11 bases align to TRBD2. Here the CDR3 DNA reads TGCGCCAGCATTTTACTAGCGGGAGAGATTGGGAACACCGGGGAGCTGTTTTTT. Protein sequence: CASILLAGEIGNTGELFF.